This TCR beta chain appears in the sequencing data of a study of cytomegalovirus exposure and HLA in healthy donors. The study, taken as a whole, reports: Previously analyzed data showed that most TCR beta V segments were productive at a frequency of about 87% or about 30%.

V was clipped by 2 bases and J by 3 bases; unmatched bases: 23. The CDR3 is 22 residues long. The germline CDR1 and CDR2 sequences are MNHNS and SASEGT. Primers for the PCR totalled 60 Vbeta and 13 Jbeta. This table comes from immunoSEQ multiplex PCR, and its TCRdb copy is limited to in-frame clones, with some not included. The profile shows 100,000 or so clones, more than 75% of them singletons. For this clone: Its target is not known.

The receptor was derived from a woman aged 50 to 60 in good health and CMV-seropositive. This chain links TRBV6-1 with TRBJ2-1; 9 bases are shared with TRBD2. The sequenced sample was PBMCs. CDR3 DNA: TGTGCCAGCAGTGAATGGGACTTGGGGCGGGAGGGCCTCAACGGGGGCTACAATGAGCAGTTCTTC. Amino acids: CASSEWDLGREGLNGGYNEQFF.